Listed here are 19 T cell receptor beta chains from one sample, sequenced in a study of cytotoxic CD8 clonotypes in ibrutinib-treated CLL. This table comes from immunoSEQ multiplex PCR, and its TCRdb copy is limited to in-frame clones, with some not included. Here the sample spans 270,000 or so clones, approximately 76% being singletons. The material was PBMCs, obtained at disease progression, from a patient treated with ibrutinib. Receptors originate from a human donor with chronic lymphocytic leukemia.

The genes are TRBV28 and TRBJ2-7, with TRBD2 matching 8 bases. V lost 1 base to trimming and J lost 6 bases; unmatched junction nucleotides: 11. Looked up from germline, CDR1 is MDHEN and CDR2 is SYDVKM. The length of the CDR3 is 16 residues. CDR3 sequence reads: CASSLYGRAGGREQYF. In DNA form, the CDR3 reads TGTGCCAGCAGTTTATACGGGAGGGCCGGAGGACGCGAGCAGTACTTC.

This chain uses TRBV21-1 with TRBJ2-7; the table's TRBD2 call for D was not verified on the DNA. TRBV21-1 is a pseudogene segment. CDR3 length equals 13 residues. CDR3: CASSKGDSDEQYF. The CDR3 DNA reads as TGTGCCAGCAGCAAAGGAGATTCTGACGAGCAGTACTTC.

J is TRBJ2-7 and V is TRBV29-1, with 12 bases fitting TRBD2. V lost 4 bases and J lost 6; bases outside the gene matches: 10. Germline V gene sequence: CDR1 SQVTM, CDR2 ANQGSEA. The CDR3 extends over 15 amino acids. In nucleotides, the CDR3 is TGCAGCGTTGCGCTGCTAGCGGGAGGGCCTGGCGAGCAGTACTTC. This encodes CSVALLAGGPGEQYF.

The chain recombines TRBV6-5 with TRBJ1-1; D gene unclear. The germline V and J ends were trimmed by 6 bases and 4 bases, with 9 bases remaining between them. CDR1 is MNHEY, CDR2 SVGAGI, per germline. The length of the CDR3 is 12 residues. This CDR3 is CASSQSTTEAFF. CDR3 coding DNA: TGTGCCAGCAGCCAAAGCACCACTGAAGCTTTCTTT.

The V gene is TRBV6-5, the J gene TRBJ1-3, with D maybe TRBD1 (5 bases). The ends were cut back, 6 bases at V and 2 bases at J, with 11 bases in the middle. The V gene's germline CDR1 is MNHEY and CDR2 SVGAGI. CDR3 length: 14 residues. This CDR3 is CASSPGGAGNTIYF. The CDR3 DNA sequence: TGTGCCAGCAGCCCCGGGGGGGCTGGAAACACCATATATTTT.

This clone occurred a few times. The CDR3 reads CASSQVVGSYEQYF. CDR3 coding DNA: TGCGCCAGCAGCCAAGTCGTGGGCTCCTACGAGCAGTACTTC. V gene TRBV4-1 combines with J gene TRBJ2-7; D is ambiguous. In germline, CDR1 is MGHRA, CDR2 YSYEKL. The CDR3 consists of 14 residues. Deletions cut 1 base from V and 0 bases from J, with 7 bases between.

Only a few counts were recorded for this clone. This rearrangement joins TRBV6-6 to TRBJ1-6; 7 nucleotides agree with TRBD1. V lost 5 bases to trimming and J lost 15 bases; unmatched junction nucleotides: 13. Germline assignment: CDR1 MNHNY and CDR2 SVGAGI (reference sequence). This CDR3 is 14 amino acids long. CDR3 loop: CASSQGQSQQILHF. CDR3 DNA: TGTGCCAGCAGTCAGGGACAGTCACAGCAGATCCTCCACTTT.

CDR3 bases: TGTGCCAGCAGTTTCCCCTCCTTGGCGGGAGGGCCACATACGCAGTATTTT. Protein: CASSFPSLAGGPHTQYF. The chain is built from TRBV28 and TRBJ2-3, with 9 bases matching TRBD2. With V trimmed by 3 bases and J by 7 bases, 14 bases remained unmatched. Germline V lookup: CDR1 MDHEN, CDR2 SYDVKM. The CDR3 loop spans 17 amino acids.

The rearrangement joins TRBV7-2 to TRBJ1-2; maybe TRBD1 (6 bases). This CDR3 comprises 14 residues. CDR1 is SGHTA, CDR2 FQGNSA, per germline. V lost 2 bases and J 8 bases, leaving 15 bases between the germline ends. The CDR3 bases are TGTGCCAGCAGCTTAAAGCACAGGGCTGGCGGCTACACCTTC. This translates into CASSLKHRAGGYTF.

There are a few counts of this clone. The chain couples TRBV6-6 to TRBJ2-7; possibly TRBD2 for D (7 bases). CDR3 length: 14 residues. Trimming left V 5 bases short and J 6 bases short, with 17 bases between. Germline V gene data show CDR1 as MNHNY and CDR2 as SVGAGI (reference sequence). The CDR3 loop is CASSIGGRGGEQYF. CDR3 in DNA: TGTGCCAGCAGTATCGGGGGGCGGGGAGGCGAGCAGTACTTC.

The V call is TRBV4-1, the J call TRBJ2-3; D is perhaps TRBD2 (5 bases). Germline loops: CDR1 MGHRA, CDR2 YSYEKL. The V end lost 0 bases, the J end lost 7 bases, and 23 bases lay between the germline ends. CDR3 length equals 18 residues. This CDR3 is CASSQDAPWAETRYTQYF. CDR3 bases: TGCGCCAGCAGCCAAGATGCCCCGTGGGCGGAAACTAGGTATACGCAGTATTTT.

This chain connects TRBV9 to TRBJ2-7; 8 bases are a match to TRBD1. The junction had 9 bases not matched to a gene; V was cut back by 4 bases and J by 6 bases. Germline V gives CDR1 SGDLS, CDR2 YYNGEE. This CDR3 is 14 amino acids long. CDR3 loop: CASSYRGQGAEQYF. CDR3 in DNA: TGTGCCAGCAGCTATAGGGGGCAGGGGGCCGAGCAGTACTTC.

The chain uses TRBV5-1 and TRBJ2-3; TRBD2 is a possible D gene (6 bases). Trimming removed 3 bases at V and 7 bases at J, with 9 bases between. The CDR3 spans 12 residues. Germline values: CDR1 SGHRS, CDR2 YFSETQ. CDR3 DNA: TGCGCCAGCAGCTGGCGGGACCATACGCAGTATTTT. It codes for CASSWRDHTQYF.

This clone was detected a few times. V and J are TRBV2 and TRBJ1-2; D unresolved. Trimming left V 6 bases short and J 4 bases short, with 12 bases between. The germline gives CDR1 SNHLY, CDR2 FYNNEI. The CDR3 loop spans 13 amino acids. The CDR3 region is CASRGRPSYGYTF. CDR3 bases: TGTGCCAGCAGGGGAAGGCCCTCCTATGGCTACACCTTC.

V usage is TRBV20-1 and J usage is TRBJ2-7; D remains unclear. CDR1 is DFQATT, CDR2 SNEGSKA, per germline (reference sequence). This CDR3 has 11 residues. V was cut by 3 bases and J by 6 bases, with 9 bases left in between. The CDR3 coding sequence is TGCAGTGCTAGCTCCGAGTTCGAGCAGTACTTC. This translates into CSASSEFEQYF.

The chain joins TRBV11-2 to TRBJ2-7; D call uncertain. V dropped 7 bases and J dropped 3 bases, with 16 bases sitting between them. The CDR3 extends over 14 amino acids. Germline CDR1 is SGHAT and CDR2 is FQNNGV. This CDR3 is CASKEGHGNYEQYF. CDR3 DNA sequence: TGTGCCAGCAAGGAAGGGCACGGAAACTACGAGCAGTACTTC.

The CDR3 here is CASSFTPRDPEAFF. CDR3 coding DNA: TGTGCCAGCAGTTTCACCCCCCGGGACCCTGAAGCTTTCTTT. This chain uses TRBV27 with TRBJ1-1; possible D gene TRBD1, 5 bases. V was cut by 3 bases and J by 6 bases, with 14 bases left in between. Germline V gene lookup returns CDR1 MNHEY and CDR2 SMNVEV (reference sequence). This CDR3 is 14 amino acids long.

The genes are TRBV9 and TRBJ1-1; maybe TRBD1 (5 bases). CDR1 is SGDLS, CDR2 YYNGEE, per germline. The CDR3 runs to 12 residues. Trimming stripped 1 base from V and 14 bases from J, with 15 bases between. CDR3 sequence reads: CASSVQGREYFF. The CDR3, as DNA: TGTGCCAGCAGCGTACAGGGTCGGGAGTACTTCTTT.

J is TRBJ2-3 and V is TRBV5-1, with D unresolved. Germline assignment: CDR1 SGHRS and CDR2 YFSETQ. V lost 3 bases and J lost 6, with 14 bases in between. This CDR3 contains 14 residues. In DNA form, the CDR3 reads TGCGCCAGCAGCTCCCCGAGTTCGTCCGATACGCAGTATTTT. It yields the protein CASSSPSSSDTQYF. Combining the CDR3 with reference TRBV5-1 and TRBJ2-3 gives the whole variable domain KAGVTQTPRYLIKTRGQQVTLSCSPISGHRSVSWYQQTPGQGLQFLFEYFSETQRNKGNFPGRFSGRQFSNSRSEMNVSTLELGDSALYLCASSSPSSSDTQYFGPGTRLTVL.